The 24 T cell receptor beta chains below were found in one sample sequenced in a study of T cells expressing NK-cell markers. TCRdb reworked the 5' RACE reads into one entry per CDR3 protein, no DNA. This table holds some 450,000 distinct CDR3 sequences. The sample taken for sequencing was blood T cells: a sorted CD56 or NKG2C T cell subset, CD4+ or CD8+ T cells, or bulk PBMC T cells (not recorded which). Receptor source: a woman aged 18-70 years in good health.

The chain uses TRBV7-2 and TRBJ2-5; absent DNA, TCRdb's TRBD1 call cannot be checked. Germline V gene data show CDR1 as SGHTA and CDR2 as FQGNSA. CDR3 length: 14 residues. This CDR3 is CASSFRGNQETQYF.

V gene TRBV7-2 combines with J gene TRBJ2-1; TCRdb's D call, TRBD2, is unchecked because there is no DNA. The germline gives CDR1 SGHTA, CDR2 FQGNSA. CDR3 size: 15 residues. This CDR3 is CASSPSGGRVNEQFF.

The CDR3 protein is CASSLAAGGRFNNEQFF. This sequence joins TRBV7-2 and TRBJ2-1; absent DNA, TCRdb's TRBD2 call cannot be checked. This CDR3 region has 17 residues. Germline CDR1 is SGHTA and CDR2 is FQGNSA.

V is TRBV6-5 and J is TRBJ1-5; without DNA, the TCRdb call of TRBD1 cannot be checked. The CDR3 has 12 amino acids. Germline V gene data show CDR1 as MNHEY and CDR2 as SVGAGI. This CDR3 reads CASRGRNQPQHF.

This chain's CDR3 is CASSLDHGQGWQPQHF. This rearrangement joins TRBV11-2 to TRBJ1-5; with no DNA, the TCRdb D assignment of TRBD1 cannot be verified. CDR1 and CDR2 (germline): SGHAT, FQNNGV. CDR3 length: 16 amino acids.

The J gene is TRBJ2-3, the V gene TRBV28. This CDR3 has 14 amino acids. Germline values: CDR1 MDHEN, CDR2 SYDVKM. CDR3 protein: CASRPTGHTDTQYF. Looking up the rest from reference TRBV28 and TRBJ2-3 gives the full variable domain: DVKVTQSSRYLVKRTGEKVFLECVQDMDHENMFWYRQDPGLGLRLIYFSYDVKMKEKGDIPEGYSVSREKKERFSLILESASTNQTSMYLCASRPTGHTDTQYFGPGTRLTVL.

The CDR3 sequence: CASLGIAEYNEQFF. The chain recombines TRBV7-2 with TRBJ2-1; with no DNA, the TCRdb D assignment of TRBD2 cannot be verified. The V gene's germline CDR1 is SGHTA and CDR2 FQGNSA. The length of the CDR3 is 14 residues.

The genes are TRBV6-1 and TRBJ2-1; TCRdb's D gene call, TRBD2, goes unchecked for lack of DNA. Germline assignment: CDR1 MNHNS and CDR2 SASEGT. CDR3 length: 14 amino acids. The CDR3 region is CASRREGWYNEQFF.

The chain uses TRBV7-6 and TRBJ2-1. This CDR3 has 13 amino acids. Germline V CDR1 and CDR2: SGHVS, FNYEAQ. The CDR3: CASSLVGDNEQFF. The full variable domain, completed using reference TRBV7-6 and TRBJ2-1, is GAGVSQSPRYKVTKRGQDVALRCDPISGHVSLYWYRQALGQGPEFLTYFNYEAQQDKSGLPNDRFSAERPEGSISTLTIQRTEQRDSAMYRCASSLVGDNEQFFGPGTRLTVL.

V and J are TRBV5-5 and TRBJ1-5; TCRdb's D call, TRBD1, is unchecked because there is no DNA. Germline V gives CDR1 SGHKS, CDR2 YYEKEE (reference sequence). CDR3 size: 15 residues. The CDR3 region is CASSTGWAGNQPQHF.

CDR3: CASSRSPTDTQYF. The chain combines TRBV6-1 with TRBJ2-3. Germline CDR1 and CDR2: MNHNS and SASEGT. This CDR3 region has 13 residues.

The chain joins TRBV7-8 to TRBJ2-1; TCRdb gives TRBD2 as the D gene, but with no DNA this cannot be confirmed. CDR3 length: 15 residues. Germline loops: CDR1 SGHVS, CDR2 FQNEAQ. The CDR3 sequence: CASSSPSSGFNEQFF.

V usage is TRBV6-1 and J usage is TRBJ1-1. Germline CDR1 MNHNS, CDR2 SASEGT. The CDR3 is made up of 15 amino acids. CDR3 sequence reads: CASTLGGGRSTEAFF.

The chain recombines TRBV5-1 with TRBJ2-2. This CDR3 has 15 residues. CDR1 is SGHRS, CDR2 YFSETQ, per germline. CDR3 region: CASSLLQTNTGELFF.

This chain uses TRBV4-2 with TRBJ2-1; TCRdb's D call of TRBD2 is untestable without DNA. This CDR3 region has 16 residues. Germline V gene sequence: CDR1 LGHNA, CDR2 YNFKEQ. The CDR3 sequence is CASSQGPASAYNEQFF.

The V and J genes are TRBV6-5 and TRBJ2-5. The CDR3 is 12 amino acids. Germline-derived CDR1 and CDR2 are MNHEY and SVGAGI. The CDR3 protein is CAVRRTSETQYF.

The chain is built from TRBV20-1 and TRBJ2-1; TCRdb proposes TRBD2, but this gene call is untestable without DNA. Germline values: CDR1 DFQATT, CDR2 SNEGSKA (reference sequence). The CDR3 is made up of 14 amino acids. The CDR3 loop is CSANGLAENNEQFF.

V usage is TRBV5-5 and J usage is TRBJ1-5; without DNA, the TCRdb call of TRBD1 cannot be checked. The CDR3 is 16 residues long. The germline V gene has CDR1 SGHKS and CDR2 YYEKEE (reference sequence). The CDR3 loop reads CASSLEGQGLYQPQHF.

The chain couples TRBV20-1 to TRBJ2-2. The CDR3 totals 15 residues. Germline V lookup: CDR1 DFQATT, CDR2 SNEGSKA (reference sequence). CDR3 residues: CSAPNRGQNTGELFF.

The chain uses TRBV20-1 and TRBJ2-7. Germline-derived CDR1 and CDR2 are DFQATT and SNEGSKA (reference sequence). This CDR3 contains 14 residues. CDR3 protein: CSARDARGSYEQYF.

V is TRBV15 and J is TRBJ1-4. The CDR3 is 13 residues long. CDR1 and CDR2 from the germline V gene are LNHNV and YYDKDF (reference sequence). CDR3 loop: CATSRDLMKNCFF.

The chain recombines TRBV12-3 or TRBV12-4 with TRBJ1-1; the D call of TRBD1 rests on TCRdb alone, since no DNA is present to check it. CDR3 length equals 15 residues. This CDR3 reads CASSLAPGVPTEAFF.

The chain has TRBV20-1 and TRBJ1-1. The CDR3 is made up of 14 amino acids. Looked up from germline, CDR1 is DFQATT and CDR2 is SNEGSKA (reference sequence). The CDR3 sequence: CSAVIIGMNTEAFF.

V usage is TRBV4-2 and J usage is TRBJ1-6; the D call from TCRdb, TRBD1, cannot be confirmed without DNA. The length of the CDR3 is 15 residues. Germline CDR1 reads LGHNA; CDR2 reads YNFKEQ. The CDR3: CASSQARDFNSPLHF.